This T cell receptor beta chain was sequenced in a study of CD8+ T cells in alopecia areata. Following extraction, RNA underwent reverse transcription to cDNA, which served as the sequencing template. TCRdb keeps only in-frame clones here, not all; method: immunoSEQ multiplex PCR. The data contain about 200,000 clones, about 61% of them singletons. In germline, CDR1 is MGHRA, CDR2 YSYEKL. The CDR3 is 12 residues long. V was trimmed by 4 bases and J by 5 bases, leaving 9 bases between them. The rearrangement links TRBV4-1 to TRBJ2-7; perhaps TRBD1 as D (6 bases). The sequenced material came from CD8+ T cells sorted from blood. The TCR comes from a human donor in good health. The CDR3: CASSPRDNEQYF. CDR3 in DNA: TGCGCCAGCAGCCCTCGGGACAACGAGCAGTACTTC.